This is a list of T cell receptor beta chains from one sample in a study of CD8 T cells in ankylosing spondylitis. TCRdb reanalysed the 5' RACE reads using MiXCR and keeps one entry per CDR3 protein. In the table there are 670,000 or so distinct CDR3 sequences, about 20% of which are singletons. Sequenced sample: blood, either unsorted or a sorted T cell fraction (not recorded which). All receptors derive from a male donor with ankylosing spondylitis. Both conserved end residues are part of each CDR3. The D gene is left open where the match is weak. Clone size, where shown, is once, few, many, or a class for clones that have expanded.

j_call,d_call,v_call,clone_size,cdr3_nt,cdr3_aa
TRBJ2-3,TRBD2,TRBV4-3,-,TGCGCCAGCAGCCAAGATCGGGCTAGCGGTAGCACAGATACGCAGTATTTT,CASSQDRASGSTDTQYF
TRBJ1-2,TRBD1,TRBV12-3/TRBV12-4,few,TGTGCCAGCACCACGACAGGGGTTAATGGCTACACCTTC,CASTTTGVNGYTF
TRBJ2-2,-,TRBV4-2,few,TGTGCCAGCAGCCAAGATCTGGCCAGGAACACCGGGGAGCTGTTTTTT,CASSQDLARNTGELFF
TRBJ2-3,-,TRBV20-1,-,TGCAGTGCTACCCAAGCGAGAGTTAGCACAGATACGCAGTATTTT,CSATQARVSTDTQYF
TRBJ1-6,-,TRBV12-3/TRBV12-4,-,TGTGCCAGCCGCCCCGGGGGGCTCGGTTCACCCCTCCACTTT,CASRPGGLGSPLHF
TRBJ1-2,TRBD1,TRBV10-3,few,TGTGCCATCACAGCCGACAGGGGCTATAACTATGGCTACACCTTC,CAITADRGYNYGYTF
TRBJ2-7,-,TRBV7-9,once,TGTGCCAGCAGCCCCCCGGGTGATGCGGCCTACGAGCAGTACTTC,CASSPPGDAAYEQYF
TRBJ2-5,-,TRBV3-1,many,TGTGCCAGCAGCCAATCCGGGACCCAGTACTTC,CASSQSGTQYF
TRBJ2-7,TRBD1,TRBV9,-,TGTGCCAGCAGCGTAGCTAACCCGAGGGGGACAGTAAACGAGCAGTACTTC,CASSVANPRGTVNEQYF
TRBJ1-1,-,TRBV6-2/TRBV6-3,few,TGTGCCAGCAGTTACGGTTGGGGCCGAACGATGAACACTGAAGCTTTCTTT,CASSYGWGRTMNTEAFF
TRBJ1-6,-,TRBV12-3/TRBV12-4,many,TGTGCCAGCAGAGGAAGACAGGATCGGAATTCACCCCTCCACTTT,CASRGRQDRNSPLHF
TRBJ2-7,TRBD2,TRBV12-3/TRBV12-4,-,TGTGCCAGCAGTTTAGGGGAACTAGCGGCCTACGAGCAGTACTTC,CASSLGELAAYEQYF
TRBJ2-5,-,TRBV20-1,-,TGCAGTGCTAGACCTACGGCCCCTCGGTTCCAGAAACAAGAGACCCAGTACTTC,CSARPTAPRFQKQETQYF
TRBJ1-1,-,TRBV6-1,few,TGTGCCAGCAGTGAAGCGGGGACATTGGGCCTTAACACTGAAGCTTTCTTT,CASSEAGTLGLNTEAFF
TRBJ2-1,TRBD1,TRBV24-1,few,TGTGCCACCAGTGATTCGGGACAGTACAATGAGCAGTTCTTC,CATSDSGQYNEQFF
TRBJ1-2,TRBD1,TRBV30,-,TGTGCCTGGAGTGTTCTGCAGGGGGTTCTACGTGGCTACACCTTC,CAWSVLQGVLRGYTF
TRBJ2-7,TRBD1,TRBV29-1,few,TGCAGCGTTGAACTACCGACAGGGGGCACCTACGAGCAGTACTTC,CSVELPTGGTYEQYF
TRBJ1-5,-,TRBV7-2,-,TGTGCCAGCAGCTTAGACACCAATCAGCCCCAGCATTTT,CASSLDTNQPQHF
TRBJ2-1,-,TRBV7-2,-,TGTGCCAGCAGCCGTTACTACTGGGGCCTTTCGGGCGATGAGCAGTTCTTC,CASSRYYWGLSGDEQFF
TRBJ1-2,-,TRBV12-3/TRBV12-4,-,TGTGCCAGCAGTTTACAGGGAGACCCCTATGGCTACACCTTC,CASSLQGDPYGYTF
TRBJ2-1,TRBD2,TRBV5-1,few,TGCGCCAGCCGACCAGGACTAGCGGAGTACAATGAGCAGTTCTTC,CASRPGLAEYNEQFF
TRBJ2-1,TRBD2,TRBV10-3,few,TGTGCCATCAGTACGAAGGTAGCGGGAGACGGGAGCTCCTACAATGAGCAGTTCTTC,CAISTKVAGDGSSYNEQFF
TRBJ1-4,-,TRBV15,-,TGTGCCACCAGCACTCCGGGGGGTTCGGATGAAAAACTGTTTTTT,CATSTPGGSDEKLFF
TRBJ2-1,TRBD2,TRBV5-5,few,TGTGCCAGCAGCTGGGGCACCCGGGAGGATGAGCAGTTCTTC,CASSWGTREDEQFF
TRBJ1-5,-,TRBV24-1,-,TGTGCCACCAGTGAGATGGGGAATCAGCCCCAGCATTTT,CATSEMGNQPQHF
TRBJ1-4,-,TRBV20-1,-,TGCAGTGCTCCCCCCATGGGGGGTAGTGAAAAACTGTTTTTT,CSAPPMGGSEKLFF
TRBJ1-1,TRBD1,TRBV29-1,many,TGCAGCGTTCACCGGGACAGGGGGTCCCCCGGGGAAGCTTTCTTT,CSVHRDRGSPGEAFF
TRBJ2-1,-,TRBV9,few,TGTGCCAGCAGCGTAGTCGGGACAACCAACTACAATGAGCAGTTCTTC,CASSVVGTTNYNEQFF
TRBJ2-3,TRBD1,TRBV29-1,few,TGCAGCGTGCCCCCCGGACAGGGTATGACAGATACGCAGTATTTT,CSVPPGQGMTDTQYF
TRBJ2-2,-,TRBV5-1,few,TGCGCCAGCAGCTTGGCCTGGTCCGGGGAGCTGTTTTTT,CASSLAWSGELFF
TRBJ2-5,-,TRBV7-2,many,TGTGCCAGCAGCTTAGGCGGGGCCGAAGAGACCCAGTACTTC,CASSLGGAEETQYF
TRBJ2-3,TRBD1,TRBV5-1,few,TGCGCCAGCAGCCACGGGACAGGGCTATCGACAGATACGCAGTATTTT,CASSHGTGLSTDTQYF
TRBJ2-2,TRBD2,TRBV9,-,TGTGCCAGCAGCCCAGGTCGGGGGGGCGACACCGGGGAGCTGTTTTTT,CASSPGRGGDTGELFF
TRBJ2-2,-,TRBV4-1,-,TGCGCCAGCAGCCACCGACACACCGGGGAGCTGTTTTTT,CASSHRHTGELFF
TRBJ2-1,-,TRBV5-6,many,TGTGCCAGCAGCTACCTTGTGGAGCAGTTCTTC,CASSYLVEQFF
TRBJ2-7,-,TRBV9,-,TGTGCCAGCAGCCCCCCCTTGGGAGAGGGTGGTGGCGAGCAGTACTTC,CASSPPLGEGGGEQYF
TRBJ2-7,TRBD2,TRBV12-3/TRBV12-4,few,TGTGCCAGCAGTCCTTTAGCGGGAGGGCCGTCGAATCCCTACGAGCAGTACTTC,CASSPLAGGPSNPYEQYF
TRBJ1-1,-,TRBV11-2,few,TGTGCCAGCGTCTTAGCGGGGGGGATTGAAGCTTTCTTT,CASVLAGGIEAFF
TRBJ2-3,-,TRBV13,few,TGTGCCAGCAGCTTAGAAGAAAAGGAGGGCGGAGATACGCAGTATTTT,CASSLEEKEGGDTQYF
TRBJ2-7,-,TRBV12-3/TRBV12-4,few,TGTGCCAGCAGTCTCCCGGGACACCTCCGGGACGAGCAGTACTTC,CASSLPGHLRDEQYF
TRBJ2-1,TRBD2,TRBV20-1,few,TGCAGGGCAGACGGGGGGGTTGACAATGAGCAGTTCTTC,CRADGGVDNEQFF
TRBJ1-4,TRBD1,TRBV20-1,-,TGCAGTGCCCGACGAAAGGGGGCAGGGGAAAAACTGTTTTTT,CSARRKGAGEKLFF
TRBJ2-3,TRBD1,TRBV6-1,few,TGTGCCAGCAGTGATAGGGGGCCGGCAGATACGCAGTATTTT,CASSDRGPADTQYF
TRBJ2-5,-,TRBV6-2/TRBV6-3,-,TGTGCCAGCAGTTATAGGTGGGGTTTGGAGACCCAGTACTTC,CASSYRWGLETQYF
TRBJ2-5,-,TRBV5-6,-,TGTGCCAGCAGCCCGGGACGGCAAAAGACCCAGTACTTC,CASSPGRQKTQYF
TRBJ2-7,TRBD1,TRBV13,-,TGTGCCAGCAGCTTAGGCCGGGACAGCCTTATCTACGAGCAGTACTTC,CASSLGRDSLIYEQYF
TRBJ1-2,TRBD1,TRBV29-1,-,TGCAGCGTCATCGGGGACAGCTATGGCTACACCTTC,CSVIGDSYGYTF
TRBJ2-3,TRBD2,TRBV27,few,TGTGCCAGCAGTTTAGGGACTACTCATCCCCCCACAGATACGCAGTATTTT,CASSLGTTHPPTDTQYF
TRBJ2-1,-,TRBV11-2,-,TGTGCCAGCATGGGGCAGGATCTTTATGAGCAGTTCTTC,CASMGQDLYEQFF
TRBJ2-7,TRBD2,TRBV3-1,-,TGTGCCAGCAGCCAAGATACCGAACTAGCGGGAGGTTCCTACGAGCAGTACTTC,CASSQDTELAGGSYEQYF
TRBJ1-4,-,TRBV7-2,many,TGTGCCAGCAGCTTAGAGGCAGAAGAAAAACTGTTTTTT,CASSLEAEEKLFF
TRBJ2-5,-,TRBV24-1,few,TGTGCCACCAGTCCGACTAGTGGTCCGGAGACCCAGTACTTC,CATSPTSGPETQYF
TRBJ1-2,-,TRBV4-3,-,TGCGCCAGCAGCCAAGATCTGACTGGACGAAACTATGGCTACACCTTC,CASSQDLTGRNYGYTF
TRBJ1-2,-,TRBV4-3,few,TGCGCCAGCAGCCAAGACTCGGCCTACCCCCTCTATGGCTACACCTTC,CASSQDSAYPLYGYTF
TRBJ2-1,-,TRBV29-1,few,TGCAGCGTTGTCGGCAGGGCTTCCTACAATGAGCAGTTCTTC,CSVVGRASYNEQFF
TRBJ2-1,TRBD2,TRBV20-1,few,TGCAGTGCCAAACGACTAGCGGGAGGGTCACACAATGAGCAGTTCTTC,CSAKRLAGGSHNEQFF
TRBJ2-7,-,TRBV2,-,TGTGCCAGCAGCCCCGACGTACCGAGCTACGAGCAGTACTTC,CASSPDVPSYEQYF
TRBJ2-3,-,TRBV9,few,TGTGCCAGCAACAGATACCGTTCAGGGGGCACAGATACGCAGTATTTT,CASNRYRSGGTDTQYF
TRBJ2-5,TRBD1,TRBV10-3,few,TGTGCCATCAGTGCAGGGGGCTCGGGAGAGACCCAGTACTTC,CAISAGGSGETQYF
TRBJ2-3,-,TRBV29-1,many,TGCAGCGTTGCTCCGTGGGTCTTTGTGCCTAGCACAGATACGCAGTATTTT,CSVAPWVFVPSTDTQYF